What follows are 3 T cell receptor beta chains derived from one specimen sequenced in a study of T cells after yellow fever vaccination. TCRdb ran MiXCR on the 5' RACE reads and lists one entry per CDR3 protein. The data contain roughly 300,000 distinct CDR3 sequences, 6.8% of them seen just once; the ten biggest clones take up around 17%. The sequences come from PBMCs, collected 45 days after the first yellow fever vaccination. The receptors originated from a young man who received the YFV17D yellow fever vaccine.

The chain combines TRBV18 with TRBJ2-7, with 7 positions matching TRBD2. This CDR3 has 13 residues. Germline CDR1 reads KGHSH; CDR2 reads LQKENI. J gave up 5 bases and V 6 bases, and 7 bases lay outside the gene matches. CDR3 protein: CASSGLVRDEQYF. The CDR3 coding sequence is TGTGCCAGCTCCGGACTAGTACGGGACGAGCAGTACTTC.

This clonotype was seen a few times. This CDR3 reads CSARDSRQETQYF. The CDR3 DNA is TGCAGTGCTAGGGACAGCCGCCAAGAGACCCAGTACTTC. The chain links TRBV20-1 to TRBJ2-5; D might be TRBD1 (6 bases). Between the trimmed V and J ends, which lost 3 bases and 1 base, there was a span of 9 bases. The CDR3 runs to 13 residues. Looked up from germline, CDR1 is DFQATT and CDR2 is SNEGSKA (reference sequence).

This clonotype occurred a few times. Just one base apart from a much larger clone, this may be a read error. The V gene is TRBV9, the J gene TRBJ2-2; D gene ambiguous. Germline V CDR1 and CDR2: SGDLS, YYNGEE. Between the trimmed V and J ends, which lost 1 base and 6 bases, there was a span of 1 base. The CDR3 extends over 11 amino acids. CDR3 residues: CASSVSGELFF. In DNA form, the CDR3 reads TGTGCCAGCAGCGTATCCGGGGAGCTGTTTTTT.